The 17 T cell receptor beta chains listed next were all sequenced from one sample in a study of CD8 T cells in Susac syndrome. RNA amounts of about 0.5 to 1 ug underwent reverse transcription with random hexamers. TCRdb reanalysed the immunoSEQ multiplex PCR reads using MiXCR and keeps one entry per CDR3 protein. The sample shows 100,000 to 150,000 distinct CDR3 sequences, over 75% of them seen only once. Sequenced input: CD8+ T cells from PBMCs. The receptors stem from a human donor with multiple sclerosis.

V and J are TRBV30 and TRBJ1-5; D call uncertain. Trimming took off 5 bases at V and 4 bases at J, with 9 bases between the two ends. CDR1 is GTSNPN and CDR2 is SVGIG in the germline V gene (reference sequence). CDR3 length: 12 amino acids. CDR3 region: CAWGSLNQPQHF. Written as DNA, the CDR3 is TGTGCCTGGGGAAGTCTGAATCAGCCCCAGCATTTT. The whole variable domain, filled in from reference TRBV30 and TRBJ1-5, reads SQTIHQWPATLVQPVGSPLSLECTVEGTSNPNLYWYRQAAGRGLQLLFYSVGIGQISSEVPQNLSASRPQDRQFILSSKKLLLSDSGFYLCAWGSLNQPQHFGDGTRLSIL.

The chain carries TRBV12-3 or TRBV12-4 and TRBJ2-3, with 7 bases fitting TRBD2. The junction had 2 bases not matched to a gene; V was cut back by 6 bases and J by 5 bases. The CDR3 is 12 residues long. CDR3 protein: CASRPGGDTQYF. The CDR3 DNA follows: TGTGCCAGCAGACCGGGGGGAGATACGCAGTATTTT.

This chain links TRBV6-5 with TRBJ2-3; 8 nucleotides align to TRBD1. With V trimmed by 4 bases and J by 2 bases, 17 bases remained unmatched. Germline V gives CDR1 MNHEY, CDR2 SVGAGI. The CDR3 extends over 19 amino acids. The CDR3 loop reads CASSSYSGTGQKYTDTQYF. The CDR3 DNA is TGTGCCAGCAGTTCCTACTCCGGGACAGGCCAAAAGTACACAGATACGCAGTATTTT.

The rearrangement links TRBV27 to TRBJ1-5, with 8 bases aligning to TRBD1. The CDR3 extends over 15 amino acids. Germline V lookup: CDR1 MNHEY, CDR2 SMNVEV (reference sequence). With V trimmed by 6 bases and J by 5 bases, 9 bases remained unmatched. CDR3 nucleotides: TGTGCCAGCAGACGCGACAGGGGATCTCATCAGCCCCAGCATTTT. As protein: CASRRDRGSHQPQHF.

This chain joins TRBV6-5 and TRBJ1-1; no reliable D call. Germline CDR1 MNHEY, CDR2 SVGAGI. CDR3 length: 14 residues. Deletions cut 4 bases from V and 1 base from J, with 10 bases between. The CDR3 DNA is TGTGCCAGCAGTTTACTCTGGGGGAACACTGAAGCTTTCTTT. Its translation: CASSLLWGNTEAFF.

This clonotype was detected only once. The chain employs TRBV7-9 and TRBJ2-1; no clear D gene. The CDR3 is made up of 13 amino acids. V was clipped by 1 base and J by 5 bases, with 6 bases between them. Germline lookup yields CDR1 SEHNR and CDR2 FQNEAQ (reference sequence). DNA for the CDR3: TGTGCCAGCAGCTTAGTCTCTAACAATGAGCAGTTCTTC. Amino acid sequence: CASSLVSNNEQFF.

The chain is built from TRBV7-9 and TRBJ2-5, with TRBD1 as a possible D gene (6 bases). CDR3 length: 14 residues. Germline V CDR1 and CDR2: SEHNR, FQNEAQ (reference sequence). V dropped 2 bases and J dropped 0 bases, with 7 bases sitting between them. CDR3 amino acids: CASSLRDNQETQYF. In nucleotides, the CDR3 is TGTGCCAGCAGCTTACGGGACAACCAAGAGACCCAGTACTTC.

The genes are TRBV13 and TRBJ2-7, with D unclear. Trimming removed 6 bases at V and 3 bases at J, with 15 bases between. From germline, CDR1 is PRHDT and CDR2 FYEKMQ (reference sequence). CDR3 size: 14 residues. The chain's CDR3 is CASSHSSTHYEQYV. Here the CDR3 DNA reads TGTGCCAGCAGTCACTCAAGCACCCACTACGAGCAGTACGTC.

This chain links TRBV5-5 with TRBJ2-2, with D hard to call. This CDR3 region has 15 residues. Germline CDR1 is SGHKS and CDR2 is YYEKEE (reference sequence). V was trimmed by 2 bases and J by 3 bases, leaving 11 bases between them. The chain's CDR3 is CASSFGPSDTGELFF. The CDR3 region has the DNA TGTGCCAGCAGCTTTGGACCGTCGGACACCGGGGAGCTGTTTTTT. Using reference TRBV5-5 and TRBJ2-2 for the parts outside the CDR3, the full variable domain is DAGVTQSPTHLIKTRGQQVTLRCSPISGHKSVSWYQQVLGQGPQFIFQYYEKEERGRGNFPDRFSARQFPNYSSELNVNALLLGDSALYLCASSFGPSDTGELFFGEGSRLTVL.

A few counts support this clonotype. V is TRBV6-1 and J is TRBJ1-1; perhaps TRBD1 as D (5 bases). From germline, CDR1 is MNHNS and CDR2 SASEGT. Trimming pared 6 bases from V and 0 bases from J, leaving 20 bases between. The CDR3 has 17 amino acids. CDR3 coding DNA: TGTGCCAGCAGCGACTATCTTGGGGGTCAGTTGAACACTGAAGCTTTCTTT. Translating gives CASSDYLGGQLNTEAFF.

This chain links TRBV19 with TRBJ2-1; D unclear. Germline V gene lookup returns CDR1 LNHDA and CDR2 SQIVND (reference sequence). The CDR3 consists of 16 residues. Trimming pared 7 bases from V and 0 bases from J, leaving 16 bases between. The CDR3 is CASKEAVIYSYNEQFF. CDR3 nucleotides: TGTGCCAGTAAAGAAGCAGTAATATACTCCTACAATGAGCAGTTCTTC.

The genes are TRBV6-5 and TRBJ1-1; TRBD1 might be the D (5 bases). Trimming stripped 1 base from V and 3 bases from J, with 9 bases between. This CDR3 comprises 14 residues. The germline CDR1 and CDR2 sequences are MNHEY and SVGAGI. The CDR3 is CASSYFQGYTEAFF. In DNA form, the CDR3 reads TGTGCCAGCAGTTACTTCCAGGGATACACTGAAGCTTTCTTT.

CDR3 loop: CASSQGYSNNEQFF. In nucleotides, the CDR3 is TGCGCCAGCAGCCAGGGGTACAGCAACAATGAGCAGTTCTTC. The V call is TRBV4-1, the J call TRBJ2-1; D is ambiguous. Germline CDR1 is MGHRA and CDR2 is YSYEKL. The CDR3 spans 14 residues. V was trimmed by 3 bases and J by 5 bases, leaving 11 bases between them.

This chain connects TRBV3-1 to TRBJ2-3, with TRBD1 matching over 8 bases. The CDR3 totals 16 residues. Germline lookup yields CDR1 LGHDT and CDR2 YNNKEL (reference sequence). The V gene end was trimmed by 1 base and the J gene end by 3 bases; junction bases not matched to a gene: 6. The CDR3 protein is CASSQVLGQGTDTQYF. DNA for the CDR3: TGTGCCAGCAGCCAAGTCCTTGGACAGGGAACAGATACGCAGTATTTT.

The chain is built from TRBV7-9 and TRBJ1-1; 10 bases fit TRBD1. The CDR3 sequence is 16 residues long. Germline V CDR1 and CDR2: SEHNR, FQNEAQ (reference sequence). With V trimmed by 0 bases and J by 3 bases, 4 bases remained unmatched. The CDR3 sequence: CASSLARGQGDTEAFF. The CDR3 DNA reads TGTGCCAGCAGCTTAGCGCGAGGACAGGGGGACACTGAAGCTTTCTTT.

This clonotype was seen once. J is TRBJ2-3 and V is TRBV12-3 or TRBV12-4; TRBD1 is a possible D gene (6 bases). The CDR3 consists of 13 residues. The germline V and J ends were trimmed by 6 bases and 4 bases, with 11 bases remaining between them. Written as DNA, the CDR3 is TGTGCCAGCAGCCCGTACAGGGCAGATACGCAGTATTTT. This gives the protein CASSPYRADTQYF.

The chain is built from TRBV28 and TRBJ2-2; D perhaps matches TRBD1 (6 bases). V was clipped by 4 bases and J by 2 bases, with 17 bases between them. The CDR3 contains 17 residues. In germline, CDR1 is MDHEN, CDR2 SYDVKM. CDR3 in DNA: TGTGCCAGCAGTTCCCCGACCGGGACACTTAACACCGGGGAGCTGTTTTTT. Translated, it gives CASSSPTGTLNTGELFF.